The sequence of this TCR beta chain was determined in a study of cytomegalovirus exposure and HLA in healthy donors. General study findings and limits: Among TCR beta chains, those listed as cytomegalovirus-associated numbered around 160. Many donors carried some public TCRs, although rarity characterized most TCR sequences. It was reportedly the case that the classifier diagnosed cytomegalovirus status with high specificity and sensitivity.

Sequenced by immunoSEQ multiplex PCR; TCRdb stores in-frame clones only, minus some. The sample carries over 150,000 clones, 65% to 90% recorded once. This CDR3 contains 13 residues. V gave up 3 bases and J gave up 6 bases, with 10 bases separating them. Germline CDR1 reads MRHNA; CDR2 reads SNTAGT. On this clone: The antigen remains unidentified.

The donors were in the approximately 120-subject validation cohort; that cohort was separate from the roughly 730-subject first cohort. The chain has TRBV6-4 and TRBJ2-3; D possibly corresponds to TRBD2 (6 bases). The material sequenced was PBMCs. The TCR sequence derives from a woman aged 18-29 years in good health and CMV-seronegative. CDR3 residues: CASSEGGEDTQYF. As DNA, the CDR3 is TGTGCCAGCAGTGAGGGGGGAGAGGATACGCAGTATTTT.